A selection of T cell receptor beta chains follows, all from one sample in a study of T cell responses to AZD1222 COVID-19 vaccine. Generated by immunoSEQ multiplex PCR, the TCRdb table keeps only in-frame clones and is missing some. The repertoire holds some 30,000 clones, with around 90% as singletons. The sample was peripheral blood, taken on day 0 of AZD1222 vaccination. Every receptor here comes from an adult in good health. Each CDR3 is given with its conserved first and last residue. The order of the fields is V gene, CDR3 protein.

>TRBV2
CASSDQGSSYEQYF
>TRBV15
CATSRDRASGAVDTQYF
>TRBV11-2
CASSRTSGNEQFF
>TRBV3-1/TRBV3-2
CASSQQGETQYF
>TRBV7-2
CASSLILAGASGPNEQFF
>TRBV29-1
CSVALAGGWTGANEKLFF
>TRBV7-8
CASRTSGTHNEQFF
>TRBV9
CASSPTVVDQPQHF
>TRBV19
CASSSIQGGQGYNEQFF
>TRBV5-4
CASSLGGPYGYTF
>TRBV7-8
CASTRGLPGELFF
>TRBV7-6
CASSLEGGLANTGELFF
>TRBV6-4
CASSRAGSSYNEQFF
>TRBV6-5
CASTPFSYNEQFF
>TRBV9
CASSLQGALSTEAFF
>TRBV15
CATSRAGRGYGYTF
>TRBV27
CASNPGQRQPQHF
>TRBV7-2
CASSLETSGREEQYF
>TRBV4-1
CASSQEPGVGLEQYF
>TRBV3-1/TRBV3-2
CASSRQGFGYTF
>TRBV10-1
CASSESLAGVWTGELFF
>TRBV5-5
CASSDGTVGRDEKLFF
>TRBV2
CASSEEFGSGREETQYF
>TRBV6-2/TRBV6-3
CASSYSQTGGKETQYF